This T cell receptor (beta chain) was retrieved from a study of T cell responses to AZD1222 COVID-19 vaccine. Study results and caveats: It was only after the peak T cell response that any repertoires were sampled. Spike-specific TCR breadth and depth went up after people got two AZD1222 doses.

Method: immunoSEQ multiplex PCR; TCRdb's copy keeps in-frame clones and lacks some. The repertoire holds 100,000 to 150,000 clones, roughly 84% seen once, with 9.8% in the top ten. This clone occurred once. Antigen: not known. V gave up 4 bases and J gave up 6 bases, with 13 bases separating them. Looked up from germline, CDR1 is SGHDT and CDR2 is YYEEEE. There are 14 residues in the CDR3. The J gene is TRBJ1-4, the V gene TRBV5-6; D perhaps matches TRBD1 (5 bases). This receptor was identified in an adult in good health. This specimen was peripheral blood, taken on day 0 of AZD1222 vaccination. The CDR3 coding sequence is TGTGCCAGCAGCAAGGGACGAGACTATGAAAAACTGTTTTTT. This translates into CASSKGRDYEKLFF.